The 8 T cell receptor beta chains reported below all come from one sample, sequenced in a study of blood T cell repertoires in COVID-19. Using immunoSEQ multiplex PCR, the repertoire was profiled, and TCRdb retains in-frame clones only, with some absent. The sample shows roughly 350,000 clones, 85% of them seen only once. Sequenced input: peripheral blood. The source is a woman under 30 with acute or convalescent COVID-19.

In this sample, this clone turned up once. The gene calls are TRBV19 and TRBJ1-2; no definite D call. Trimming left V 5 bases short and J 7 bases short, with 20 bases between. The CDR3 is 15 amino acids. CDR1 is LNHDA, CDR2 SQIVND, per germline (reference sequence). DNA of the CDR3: TGTGCCAGTAGTGTCCGGGTGCGCAACCCTTCTGGCTACACCTTC. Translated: CASSVRVRNPSGYTF.

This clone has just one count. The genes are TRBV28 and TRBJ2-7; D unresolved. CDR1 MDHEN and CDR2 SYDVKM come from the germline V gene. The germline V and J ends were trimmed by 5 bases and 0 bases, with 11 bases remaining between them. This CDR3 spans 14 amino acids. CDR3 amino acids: CASSEELSSYEQYF. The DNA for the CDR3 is TGTGCCAGCAGTGAAGAATTGAGCTCCTACGAGCAGTACTTC.

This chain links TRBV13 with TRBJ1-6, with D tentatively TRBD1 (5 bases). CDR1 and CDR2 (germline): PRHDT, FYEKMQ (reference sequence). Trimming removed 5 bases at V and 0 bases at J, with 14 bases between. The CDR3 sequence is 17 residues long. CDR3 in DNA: TGTGCCAGCAGCGGAGGGGAGAACGACTCCTATAATTCACCCCTCCACTTT. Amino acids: CASSGGENDSYNSPLHF.

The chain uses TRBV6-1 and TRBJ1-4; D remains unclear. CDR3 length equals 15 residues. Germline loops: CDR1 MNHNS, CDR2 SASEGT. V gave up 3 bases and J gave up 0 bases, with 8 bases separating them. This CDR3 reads CASSEEKATNEKLFF. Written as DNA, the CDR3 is TGTGCCAGCAGTGAGGAGAAAGCAACTAATGAAAAACTGTTTTTT.

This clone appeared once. The CDR3 region is CASSVVTGSYGYTF. The CDR3 DNA follows: TGTGCCAGCAGCGTAGTCACAGGGAGCTATGGCTACACCTTC. The chain has TRBV9 and TRBJ1-2; D is perhaps TRBD1 (6 bases). CDR1 is SGDLS, CDR2 YYNGEE, per germline. The length of the CDR3 is 14 residues. V was shortened by 0 bases and J by 4 bases, with 10 bases between the two germline ends.

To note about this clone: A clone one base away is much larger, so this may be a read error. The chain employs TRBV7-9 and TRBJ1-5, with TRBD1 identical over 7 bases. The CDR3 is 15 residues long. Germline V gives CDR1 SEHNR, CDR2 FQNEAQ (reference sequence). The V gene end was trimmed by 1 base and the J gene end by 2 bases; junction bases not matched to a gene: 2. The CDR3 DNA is TGTGCCAGCAGCTTAGGAGACAGGGGCAATCAGCCCCAGCATTTT. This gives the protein CASSLGDRGNQPQHF.

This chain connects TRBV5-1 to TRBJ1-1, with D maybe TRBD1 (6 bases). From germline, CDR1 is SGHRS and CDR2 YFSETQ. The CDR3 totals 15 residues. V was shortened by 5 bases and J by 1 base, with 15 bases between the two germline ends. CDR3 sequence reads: CASSYLGGENTEAFF. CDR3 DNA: TGCGCCAGCAGTTACCTAGGGGGGGAGAACACTGAAGCTTTCTTT. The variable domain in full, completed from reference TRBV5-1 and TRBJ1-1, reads KAGVTQTPRYLIKTRGQQVTLSCSPISGHRSVSWYQQTPGQGLQFLFEYFSETQRNKGNFPGRFSGRQFSNSRSEMNVSTLELGDSALYLCASSYLGGENTEAFFGQGTRLTVV.

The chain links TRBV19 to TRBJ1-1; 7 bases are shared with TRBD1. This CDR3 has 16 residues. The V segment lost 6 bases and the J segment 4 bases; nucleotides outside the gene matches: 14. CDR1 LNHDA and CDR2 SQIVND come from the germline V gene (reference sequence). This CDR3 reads CASREKGAERFTEAFF. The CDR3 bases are TGTGCCAGTAGGGAGAAGGGGGCTGAGAGGTTCACTGAAGCTTTCTTT.